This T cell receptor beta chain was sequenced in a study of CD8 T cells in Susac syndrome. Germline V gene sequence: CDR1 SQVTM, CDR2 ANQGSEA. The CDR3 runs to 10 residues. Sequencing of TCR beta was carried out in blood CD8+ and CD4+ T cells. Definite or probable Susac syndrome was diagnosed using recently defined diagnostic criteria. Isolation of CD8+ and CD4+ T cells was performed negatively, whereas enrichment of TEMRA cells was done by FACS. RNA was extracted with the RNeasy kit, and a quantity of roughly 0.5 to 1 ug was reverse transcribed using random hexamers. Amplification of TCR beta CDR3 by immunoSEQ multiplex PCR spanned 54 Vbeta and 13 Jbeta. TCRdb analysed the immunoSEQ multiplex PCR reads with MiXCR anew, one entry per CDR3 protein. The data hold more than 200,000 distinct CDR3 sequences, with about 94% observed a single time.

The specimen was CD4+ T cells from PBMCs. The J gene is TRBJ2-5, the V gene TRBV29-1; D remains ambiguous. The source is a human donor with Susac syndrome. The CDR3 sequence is CSGLQETQYF. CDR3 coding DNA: TGCAGTGGGCTCCAAGAGACCCAGTACTTC. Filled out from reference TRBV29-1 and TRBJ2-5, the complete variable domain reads SAVISQKPSRDICQRGTSLTIQCQVDSQVTMMFWYRQQPGQSLTLIATANQGSEATYESGFVIDKFPISRPNLTFSTLTVSNMSPEDSSIYLCSGLQETQYFGPGTRLLVL.